These 17 T cell receptor beta chains share one sample of origin, sequenced in a study of Ad26.COV2.S vaccination and SARS-CoV-2 variants. Treatment defined: around 19 received Ad26.COV2.S at low or high dose, single or two shots; a few received placebo; per-sample allocation not given. Samples came from day 63 after the first vaccine or placebo injection. The method was immunoSEQ multiplex PCR; TCRdb's version includes in-frame clones alone and lacks a portion of them. The data contain roughly 350,000 clones, 88% of them singletons. Sequencing was performed on peripheral blood, taken in a trial of Ad26.COV2.S vaccine versus placebo. Receptors were obtained from a person between 18 and 59 years old who received the Ad26.COV2.S COVID-19 vaccine or a placebo.

The chain has TRBV24-1 and TRBJ2-5; tentatively, D is TRBD1 (5 bases). CDR1 and CDR2 (germline): KGHDR, SFDVKD. With 2 bases removed from V and 4 bases from J, the gap between germline ends came to 13 bases. The CDR3 is made up of 15 amino acids. The CDR3 sequence: CATSDSRAGSETQYF. The DNA of the CDR3 is TGTGCCACCAGTGATTCACGGGCAGGGTCAGAGACCCAGTACTTC.

The V gene is TRBV19, the J gene TRBJ1-2, with 10 nucleotides matching TRBD1. CDR1 and CDR2 from the germline V gene are LNHDA and SQIVND (reference sequence). J lost 4 bases, V lost 6 bases, and 5 bases had no gene match. The CDR3 is 14 residues long. The DNA for the CDR3 is TGTGCCAGTAGGACCGGACAGGGGGTCTATGGCTACACCTTC. It specifies CASRTGQGVYGYTF.

The V gene is TRBV6-5, the J gene TRBJ2-5, with 10 bases matching TRBD2. The CDR3 spans 14 residues. V lost 5 bases, J lost 3 bases, and 3 bases stayed unmatched. Germline V gene data show CDR1 as MNHEY and CDR2 as SVGAGI. The CDR3 DNA reads TGTGCCAGCAGTACCGGACTAGCGGAAGAGACCCAGTACTTC. Its protein product is CASSTGLAEETQYF.

This chain uses TRBV12-3 or TRBV12-4 with TRBJ1-6; D is undetermined. Trimming left V 4 bases short and J 10 bases short, with 8 bases between. This CDR3 region has 12 residues. CDR3 in DNA: TGTGCCAGCAGTTCAAGGGTGTCACCCCTCCACTTT. This translates into CASSSRVSPLHF.

The CDR3 DNA is TGTGCCAGCAGAACACAGACTAGCGGGGGCCATACGCAGTATTTT. It codes for CASRTQTSGGHTQYF. The chain combines TRBV28 with TRBJ2-3; 12 nucleotides agree with TRBD2. The CDR3 extends over 15 amino acids. In germline, CDR1 is MDHEN, CDR2 SYDVKM. Losses at the gene ends were 6 bases for V and 7 bases for J; bases not matched to a gene: 8.

This chain uses TRBV28 with TRBJ1-5; 7 bases fit TRBD1. The CDR3 sequence is 16 residues long. Germline V CDR1 and CDR2: MDHEN, SYDVKM. V shed 5 bases, J shed 1 base, and the junction held 8 bases outside the gene matches. The DNA for the CDR3 is TGTGCCAGCAGTGGGTCAGGGGGGAGAAGCAATCAGCCCCAGCATTTT. Translated, it gives CASSGSGGRSNQPQHF.

A note on this clone: The sample carries other DNA sequences with the same CDR3. The chain links TRBV18 to TRBJ1-5; D remains ambiguous. This CDR3 has 13 residues. The V end was cut by 3 bases, the J end by 0 bases, with 3 bases between. CDR1 KGHSH and CDR2 LQKENI come from the germline V gene. The CDR3 nucleotides are TGTGCCAGCTCACCGTCTAGCAATCAGCCCCAGCATTTT. Its translation: CASSPSSNQPQHF.

The chain employs TRBV19 and TRBJ2-2; unclear D gene. Trimming shortened V by 4 bases and J by 4 bases, and 10 bases separated the two germline ends. Germline V gene sequence: CDR1 LNHDA, CDR2 SQIVND (reference sequence). CDR3 length equals 14 residues. Here the CDR3 DNA reads TGTGCCAGTAGTAGGATCAGAAGCACCGGGGAGCTGTTTTTT. This codes for CASSRIRSTGELFF.

The rearrangement uses TRBV3-1 (or the pseudogene TRBV3-2) and TRBJ1-1; D gene uncertain. The ends were cut back, 6 bases at V and 3 bases at J, with 11 bases in the middle. Germline loops: CDR1 LGHDT, CDR2 YNNKEL (reference sequence). This CDR3 region has 13 residues. CDR3 protein: CASSGKGDTEAFF. Written as DNA, the CDR3 is TGTGCCAGCAGTGGGAAGGGAGACACTGAAGCTTTCTTT.

The rearrangement joins TRBV21-1 to TRBJ2-1; the tabulated D call, TRBD2, remains unverified against the DNA. TRBV21-1 is deemed a pseudogene. The CDR3 has 19 amino acids. The DNA for the CDR3 is TGTGCCAGCAGCAAACGTTCCGAAGACCCACCTAGCGGGAGCAATGAGCAGTTCTTC. Translation gives CASSKRSEDPPSGSNEQFF.

The rearrangement links TRBV6-5 to TRBJ1-3, with 8 bases lining up with TRBD1. The germline gives CDR1 MNHEY, CDR2 SVGAGI. The J segment lost 3 bases and the V segment lost 6 bases, leaving 4 bases of the junction unmatched. The CDR3 runs to 14 residues. The CDR3 sequence is CASSATGGGNTIYF. The CDR3 DNA follows: TGTGCCAGCAGCGCTACAGGGGGTGGAAACACCATATATTTT.

The chain couples TRBV5-1 to TRBJ1-2; maybe TRBD1 (6 bases). Deletions cut 0 bases from V and 6 bases from J, with 12 bases between. Germline V gene sequence: CDR1 SGHRS, CDR2 YFSETQ. The CDR3 spans 14 residues. The CDR3 nucleotides are TGCGCCAGCAGCTTGGGCCAGGGGTTTGATGGCTACACCTTC. Amino acids: CASSLGQGFDGYTF.

This clone appeared once. CDR3 amino acids: CASSWTVNEKLFF. CDR3 coding DNA: TGTGCCAGCAGTTGGACAGTAAATGAAAAACTGTTTTTT. The chain couples TRBV27 to TRBJ1-4, with D perhaps matching TRBD1 (6 bases). Trimming shortened V by 4 bases and J by 5 bases, and 8 bases separated the two germline ends. The CDR3 runs to 13 residues. Germline V gene lookup returns CDR1 MNHEY and CDR2 SMNVEV (reference sequence).

The chain is built from TRBV4-3 and TRBJ2-1; D may match TRBD1 or TRBD2 (5 bases each). The germline V and J ends were trimmed by 2 bases and 4 bases, with 15 bases remaining between them. The CDR3 sequence is 16 residues long. Germline assignment: CDR1 LGHNA and CDR2 YSLEER. CDR3 region: CASSQRDQQTYNEQFF. The CDR3 DNA reads TGCGCCAGCAGCCAAAGGGACCAGCAGACGTACAATGAGCAGTTCTTC.

CDR3 protein: CASSLGGGAQNEQFF. CDR3 in DNA: TGCGCCAGCAGCTTGGGCGGGGGGGCCCAGAATGAGCAGTTCTTC. The chain carries TRBV5-1 and TRBJ2-1, with TRBD2 matching over 9 bases. Per the germline V gene, CDR1 is SGHRS and CDR2 is YFSETQ. The V and J ends lost 0 bases and 7 bases, in that order; junction bases with no gene match: 5. CDR3 length: 15 residues.

V usage is TRBV27 and J usage is TRBJ1-1; D remains unclear. Trimming left V 3 bases short and J 6 bases short, with 11 bases between. The germline gives CDR1 MNHEY, CDR2 SMNVEV (reference sequence). This CDR3 contains 13 residues. CDR3 in amino acids: CASSLWGFAEAFF. CDR3 bases: TGTGCCAGCAGTTTGTGGGGTTTCGCTGAAGCTTTCTTT.

This sequence joins TRBV27 and TRBJ1-1, with D maybe TRBD1 (6 bases). The CDR3 runs to 12 residues. Germline values: CDR1 MNHEY, CDR2 SMNVEV (reference sequence). The V and J ends lost 6 bases and 6 bases respectively, with 11 bases between them. The CDR3 protein is CASRPRGSEAFF. The CDR3 coding sequence is TGTGCCAGCAGACCCAGGGGATCTGAAGCTTTCTTT.